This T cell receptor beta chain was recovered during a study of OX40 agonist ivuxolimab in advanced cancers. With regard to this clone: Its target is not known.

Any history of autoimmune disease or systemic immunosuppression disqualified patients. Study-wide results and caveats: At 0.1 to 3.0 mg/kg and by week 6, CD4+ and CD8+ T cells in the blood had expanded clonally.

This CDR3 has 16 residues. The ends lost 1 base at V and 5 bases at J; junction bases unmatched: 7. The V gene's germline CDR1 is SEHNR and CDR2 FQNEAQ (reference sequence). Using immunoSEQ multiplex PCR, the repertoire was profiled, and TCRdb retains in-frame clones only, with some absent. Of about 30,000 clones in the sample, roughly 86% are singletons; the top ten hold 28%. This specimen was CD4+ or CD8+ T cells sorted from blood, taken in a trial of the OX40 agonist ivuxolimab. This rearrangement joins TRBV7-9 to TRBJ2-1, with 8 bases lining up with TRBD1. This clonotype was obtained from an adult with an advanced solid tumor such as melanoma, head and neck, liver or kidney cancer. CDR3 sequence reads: CASSLGTGPPHNEQFF. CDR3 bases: TGTGCCAGCAGCTTAGGGACAGGGCCACCCCACAATGAGCAGTTCTTC. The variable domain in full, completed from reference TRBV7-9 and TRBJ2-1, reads DTGVSQNPRHKITKRGQNVTFRCDPISEHNRLYWYRQTLGQGPEFLTYFQNEAQLEKSRLLSDRFSAERPKGSFSTLEIQRTEQGDSAMYLCASSLGTGPPHNEQFFGPGTRLTVL.